These T cell receptor beta chains were read from a single sample in a study of T cell responses to AZD1222 COVID-19 vaccine. Profiled with immunoSEQ multiplex PCR; TCRdb holds only in-frame clones, not every one. This sample has 95,000 to 150,000 clones, with 80% to 95% found just once. Source: peripheral blood, taken 28 days after the second dose of the MenACWY control vaccine. These receptors came from an adult who received the MenACWY meningococcal vaccine as a control. Both conserved end residues are part of each CDR3. The order of the fields is clone size, D gene, J gene, V gene, CDR3 protein, CDR3 DNA. A D gene is named only where the DNA matches it firmly. Size tells how often a clone was seen (once, few, many) or the class of an expanded clone, and some rows leave it out.

abundance: few
d_gene: .
j_gene: TRBJ2-7
v_gene: TRBV7-3
CDR3aa: CASSLGVGAQYEQYF
CDR3nt: TGTGCCAGCAGCTTAGGGGTGGGGGCCCAATACGAGCAGTACTTC

abundance: .
d_gene: TRBD1
j_gene: TRBJ1-6
v_gene: TRBV2
CDR3aa: CASSLGTGSGNSPLHF
CDR3nt: TGTGCCAGCAGCCTCGGGACAGGCTCGGGTAATTCACCCCTCCACTTT

abundance: .
d_gene: TRBD2
j_gene: TRBJ2-1
v_gene: TRBV5-1
CDR3aa: CASTRTSGRLTYNEQFF
CDR3nt: TGCGCCAGCACCAGGACTAGCGGGAGGCTTACCTACAATGAGCAGTTCTTC

abundance: .
d_gene: .
j_gene: TRBJ2-5
v_gene: TRBV5-4
CDR3aa: CASTAGGSANQETQYF
CDR3nt: TGTGCCAGCACCGCCGGGGGCTCCGCCAACCAAGAGACCCAGTACTTC

abundance: .
d_gene: .
j_gene: TRBJ2-3
v_gene: TRBV20-1
CDR3aa: CSASVPGEGTDTQYF
CDR3nt: TGCAGTGCTAGTGTGCCGGGAGAAGGCACAGATACGCAGTATTTT

abundance: .
d_gene: .
j_gene: TRBJ2-3
v_gene: TRBV28
CDR3aa: CASSLSSRAGKGSTDTQYF
CDR3nt: TGTGCCAGCAGTTTATCCAGTCGTGCCGGGAAGGGTAGCACAGATACGCAGTATTTT

abundance: .
d_gene: .
j_gene: TRBJ1-1
v_gene: TRBV6-5
CDR3aa: CASSYSARGDTEAFF
CDR3nt: TGTGCCAGCAGTTACTCGGCACGGGGGGACACTGAAGCTTTCTTT

abundance: .
d_gene: .
j_gene: TRBJ1-4
v_gene: TRBV19
CDR3aa: CASSQLIRPEKLFF
CDR3nt: TGTGCCAGTAGTCAATTAATCCGTCCCGAAAAACTGTTTTTT

abundance: .
d_gene: .
j_gene: TRBJ2-3
v_gene: TRBV7-2
CDR3aa: CASSSDYQSTDTQYF
CDR3nt: TGTGCCAGCAGCTCGGACTACCAGAGCACAGATACGCAGTATTTT

abundance: .
d_gene: .
j_gene: TRBJ1-2
v_gene: TRBV5-1
CDR3aa: CASSLASYALTANYGYTF
CDR3nt: TGCGCCAGCAGCTTGGCGTCCTACGCTTTGACAGCGAATTATGGCTACACCTTC

abundance: .
d_gene: TRBD1
j_gene: TRBJ1-2
v_gene: TRBV30
CDR3aa: CAWGEGQPINYGYTF
CDR3nt: TGTGCCTGGGGAGAGGGACAGCCGATTAACTATGGCTACACCTTC

abundance: .
d_gene: .
j_gene: TRBJ2-2
v_gene: TRBV11-2
CDR3aa: CASSLGQSGELFF
CDR3nt: TGTGCCAGCAGCTTAGGGCAGAGCGGGGAGCTGTTTTTT

abundance: .
d_gene: .
j_gene: TRBJ2-2
v_gene: TRBV6-5
CDR3aa: CASKQGIGELFF
CDR3nt: TGTGCCAGCAAACAGGGAATCGGGGAGCTGTTTTTT

abundance: .
d_gene: .
j_gene: TRBJ1-1
v_gene: TRBV27
CDR3aa: CASSPILSPVRRNTEAFF
CDR3nt: TGTGCCAGCAGTCCAATATTAAGCCCAGTCCGGCGGAACACTGAAGCTTTCTTT

abundance: .
d_gene: .
j_gene: TRBJ2-5
v_gene: TRBV5-6
CDR3aa: CASSNSEQETQYF
CDR3nt: TGTGCCAGCAGCAATAGCGAGCAAGAGACCCAGTACTTC

abundance: .
d_gene: .
j_gene: TRBJ1-1
v_gene: TRBV5-1
CDR3aa: CASSPADRNTEAFF
CDR3nt: TGCGCCAGCAGCCCGGCGGATAGGAACACTGAAGCTTTCTTT

abundance: .
d_gene: .
j_gene: TRBJ1-2
v_gene: TRBV18
CDR3aa: CASSPPPLRGGRVLWGYTF
CDR3nt: TGTGCCAGCTCACCACCCCCGCTCAGAGGAGGAAGAGTTCTATGGGGCTACACCTTC

abundance: .
d_gene: .
j_gene: TRBJ1-2
v_gene: TRBV6-1
CDR3aa: CASSEHGALANYGYTF
CDR3nt: TGTGCCAGCAGTGAACACGGGGCCCTAGCTAACTATGGCTACACCTTC

abundance: .
d_gene: .
j_gene: TRBJ2-4
v_gene: TRBV21-1
CDR3aa: CASSKRTGESKNIQYF
CDR3nt: TGTGCCAGCAGCAAAAGGACAGGCGAGTCCAAAAACATTCAGTACTTC

abundance: .
d_gene: .
j_gene: TRBJ1-1
v_gene: TRBV7-8
CDR3aa: CASSLEGHTEAFF
CDR3nt: TGTGCCAGCAGCTTAGAGGGCCACACTGAAGCTTTCTTT

abundance: .
d_gene: .
j_gene: TRBJ2-1
v_gene: TRBV4-3
CDR3aa: CASSQDKGGLGSYNEQFF
CDR3nt: TGCGCCAGCAGCCAAGACAAAGGGGGTTTGGGCTCCTACAATGAGCAGTTCTTC

abundance: few
d_gene: .
j_gene: TRBJ2-5
v_gene: TRBV7-2
CDR3aa: CASSLGRVETQYF
CDR3nt: TGTGCCAGCAGCTTAGGTCGGGTTGAGACCCAGTACTTC

abundance: .
d_gene: TRBD1
j_gene: TRBJ2-5
v_gene: TRBV4-2
CDR3aa: CASSQVQGQADQRKETQYF
CDR3nt: TGTGCCAGCAGCCAAGTTCAGGGACAGGCAGACCAACGCAAAGAGACCCAGTACTTC

abundance: .
d_gene: .
j_gene: TRBJ2-6
v_gene: TRBV27
CDR3aa: CASSRTRNSQWANVLTF
CDR3nt: TGTGCCAGCAGTCGAACGAGGAACTCTCAGTGGGCCAACGTCCTGACTTTC

abundance: .
d_gene: .
j_gene: TRBJ2-7
v_gene: TRBV7-6
CDR3aa: CASSLSRAGASYEQYF
CDR3nt: TGTGCCAGCAGCTTATCTAGGGCAGGGGCCTCCTACGAGCAGTACTTC

abundance: .
d_gene: .
j_gene: TRBJ1-2
v_gene: TRBV5-5
CDR3aa: CASSLTSANYGYTF
CDR3nt: TGTGCCAGCAGCTTGACTTCGGCTAACTATGGCTACACCTTC

abundance: few
d_gene: .
j_gene: TRBJ1-5
v_gene: TRBV19
CDR3aa: CASSDLSNQPQHF
CDR3nt: TGTGCCAGTAGTGACCTTAGCAATCAGCCCCAGCATTTT

abundance: .
d_gene: .
j_gene: TRBJ2-1
v_gene: TRBV7-9
CDR3aa: CASSLSDYNEQFF
CDR3nt: TGTGCCAGCAGCTTATCGGACTACAATGAGCAGTTCTTC

abundance: .
d_gene: TRBD2
j_gene: TRBJ2-5
v_gene: TRBV9
CDR3aa: CASSGGLPWGETQYF
CDR3nt: TGTGCCAGCAGCGGGGGACTACCCTGGGGGGAGACCCAGTACTTC

abundance: .
d_gene: .
j_gene: TRBJ1-6
v_gene: TRBV7-2
CDR3aa: CASSPYGTLYNSPLHF
CDR3nt: TGTGCCAGCAGCCCTTATGGGACTCTCTATAATTCACCCCTCCACTTT

abundance: .
d_gene: .
j_gene: TRBJ2-7
v_gene: TRBV27
CDR3aa: CASSLSTGPSYEQYF
CDR3nt: TGTGCCAGCAGTTTATCGACCGGTCCTTCCTACGAGCAGTACTTC

abundance: .
d_gene: TRBD2
j_gene: TRBJ2-7
v_gene: TRBV18
CDR3aa: CASSQLTAGGAGEQYF
CDR3nt: TGTGCCAGCTCACAGCTGACGGCGGGAGGGGCTGGCGAGCAGTACTTC

abundance: .
d_gene: .
j_gene: TRBJ1-5
v_gene: TRBV11-3
CDR3aa: CASSLVRVLNSNQPQHF
CDR3nt: TGTGCCAGCAGCTTAGTCCGGGTTCTTAATAGCAATCAGCCCCAGCATTTT

abundance: .
d_gene: .
j_gene: TRBJ1-1
v_gene: TRBV9
CDR3aa: CASSVVMTNTEAFF
CDR3nt: TGTGCCAGCAGCGTAGTCATGACGAACACTGAAGCTTTCTTT

abundance: .
d_gene: .
j_gene: TRBJ2-5
v_gene: TRBV6-6
CDR3aa: CASRSAGQQETQYF
CDR3nt: TGTGCCAGCAGGTCAGCGGGACAGCAAGAGACCCAGTACTTC

abundance: .
d_gene: .
j_gene: TRBJ2-1
v_gene: TRBV20-1
CDR3aa: CSASGATGTITNEQFF
CDR3nt: TGCAGTGCTAGTGGAGCGACAGGCACCATAACCAATGAGCAGTTCTTC

abundance: .
d_gene: .
j_gene: TRBJ1-2
v_gene: TRBV10-3
CDR3aa: CAIKREGGLSNYGYTF
CDR3nt: TGTGCCATCAAACGGGAAGGCGGCCTCTCTAACTATGGCTACACCTTC

abundance: .
d_gene: TRBD2
j_gene: TRBJ2-7
v_gene: TRBV28
CDR3aa: CASRSPGTSGNYEQYF
CDR3nt: TGTGCCAGCAGGTCCCCCGGGACTAGCGGCAATTACGAGCAGTACTTC

abundance: once
d_gene: .
j_gene: TRBJ2-1
v_gene: TRBV6-4
CDR3aa: CASSGDSRVSEQFF
CDR3nt: TGTGCCAGCAGTGGTGACAGTCGAGTGTCTGAGCAGTTCTTC

abundance: .
d_gene: .
j_gene: TRBJ1-2
v_gene: TRBV28
CDR3aa: CASSLGGVYGYTF
CDR3nt: TGTGCCAGCAGTCTAGGGGGGGTCTATGGCTACACCTTC

abundance: .
d_gene: TRBD2
j_gene: TRBJ2-2
v_gene: TRBV19
CDR3aa: CASSLAGGPPGELFF
CDR3nt: TGTGCCAGTTCGCTAGCGGGAGGGCCCCCCGGGGAGCTGTTTTTT

abundance: .
d_gene: .
j_gene: TRBJ2-7
v_gene: TRBV7-7
CDR3aa: CASSPPRAGEQYF
CDR3nt: TGTGCCAGCAGCCCCCCCCGGGCCGGCGAGCAGTACTTC